The sequence of this T cell receptor beta chain was determined in a study of shared T cell receptors in the human thymus (dated by TCRdb to the early 2020s). As for the study more broadly: The study examined how self-reactive, shared T-cell receptor alpha chains are generated in the human thymus.

The CDR3 holds 16 amino acids from the cysteine to the phenylalanine. The retained sequence is limited to the CDR3, 48 bases, with the frame set at the first base. From a lookup of the germline V gene (reference sequence), CDR1 and CDR2 are SGHNT and YYREEE. From V the trimming removes 1 base and from J it removes 5 bases, while the gene matches leave 7 bases of the junction unaccounted for. The method behind the library was the immunoSEQ multiplex PCR assay. Held by TCRdb, this immuneACCESS table contains in-frame sequences only and omits some clones. Under half of the omission traces to an unresolved V gene where checked; the cause of the rest is unknown. The sample includes about 660,000 clones, with approximately 87% observed a single time. The ten biggest clones cover just under 0.0095% of the sample. Regarding this clone: Its target antigen remains unknown. It has no much larger one-base neighbor in the sample; base qualities were not kept.

These records were also assigned to another study, of human thymus T cells. The second publication reports: Donors were immunologically healthy infants undergoing open corrective cardiac surgery for congenital heart defects in Finland. The thymus tissue came from surgical resects taken out during corrective cardiac surgery. Both the thymic and the peripheral blood repertoires appeared to show biased V and J gene segment usage. According to the related research, thymic TCR repertoires were highly overlapping among unrelated individuals. The study described the TCR alpha and beta repertoires in about eight infant thymus samples and four matching peripheral blood samples. Donor ages ranged from roughly 6 to 250 days, and the cohort comprised more than 5 male and two female infants. Thymocytes were released mechanically from tissue and stored at -70 °C as pellets of roughly 8.5-32 million cells. A QIAsymphony instrument was used to extract genomic DNA from frozen cell pellets. Using the immunoSEQ multiplex PCR assay, the TCRB and TCRAD loci were amplified from a standardized quantity of quality-controlled genomic DNA. The amplicons covered the V(D)J region and were long enough to include the CDR3 and to identify the V and J genes. The commercial immunoSEQ service was used to sequence amplicons on an Illumina platform. Primer bias and sequencing errors were corrected as previously described, and TCRAD and TCRB were defined on the basis of the IMGT database. Analysis of the repertoires was done with immunoSEQ Analyzer 3.0 and VDJTools and included basic statistics, V/J segment usage, diversity estimates, rarefaction and pairwise overlap. To estimate diversity, the Chao1, ChaoE, Efron-Thisted, Shannon and inverse Simpson indices were applied, and diversity was also estimated on datasets down-sampled to the smallest sample. For repertoire overlap, CDR3 nucleotide sequence, V gene and J gene had to match strictly, and clustering was done by Jaccard-based multidimensional scaling. On average, thymus samples gave around 880,000 unique TCRB clonotypes, whereas blood samples gave roughly 80,000.

Sequencing was performed on thymocytes. The clonotype comes from a boy less than two years old with a congenital heart defect. Donor details come from another sample of the same person, matched by shared clones. The V and J segments used are TRBV5-4 and TRBJ2-3, and 10 junctional nucleotides match TRBD2. The nucleotide sequence is TGTGCCAGCAGCTTGAGGCTAGCGGGGGAAGGAGATACGCAGTATTTT. Translated, it reads CASSLRLAGEGDTQYF.